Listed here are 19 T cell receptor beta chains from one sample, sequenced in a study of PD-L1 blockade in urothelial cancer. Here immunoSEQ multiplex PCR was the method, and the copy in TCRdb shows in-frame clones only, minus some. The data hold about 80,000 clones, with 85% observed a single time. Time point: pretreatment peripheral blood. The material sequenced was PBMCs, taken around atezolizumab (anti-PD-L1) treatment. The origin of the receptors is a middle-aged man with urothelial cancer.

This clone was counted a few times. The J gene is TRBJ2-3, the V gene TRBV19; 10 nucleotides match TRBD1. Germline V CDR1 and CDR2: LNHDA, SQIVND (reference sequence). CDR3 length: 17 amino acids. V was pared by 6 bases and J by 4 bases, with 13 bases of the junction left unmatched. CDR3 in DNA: TGTGCCAGTAGCCCCTTCTGGACAGGGGGTTCTTCAGATACGCAGTATTTT. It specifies CASSPFWTGGSSDTQYF. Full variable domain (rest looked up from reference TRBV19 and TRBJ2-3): DGGITQSPKYLFRKEGQNVTLSCEQNLNHDAMYWYRQDPGQGLRLIYYSQIVNDFQKGDIAEGYSVSREKKESFPLTVTSAQKNPTAFYLCASSPFWTGGSSDTQYFGPGTRLTVL.

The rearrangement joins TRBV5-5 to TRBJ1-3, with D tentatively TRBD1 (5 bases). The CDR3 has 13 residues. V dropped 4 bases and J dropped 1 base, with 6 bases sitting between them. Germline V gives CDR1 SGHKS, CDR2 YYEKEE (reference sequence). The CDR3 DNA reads TGTGCCAGCAGCCCAGGGTCTGGAAACACCATATATTTT. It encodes CASSPGSGNTIYF.

The CDR3 coding sequence is TGTGCCAGCAGCTTAACCGGGGATAGTGAGACCCAGTACTTC. It is translated as CASSLTGDSETQYF. V is TRBV7-2 and J is TRBJ2-5, with D perhaps TRBD2 (5 bases). The CDR3 spans 14 residues. V was cut by 2 bases and J by 5 bases, with 12 bases left in between. Germline CDR1 and CDR2: SGHTA and FQGNSA.

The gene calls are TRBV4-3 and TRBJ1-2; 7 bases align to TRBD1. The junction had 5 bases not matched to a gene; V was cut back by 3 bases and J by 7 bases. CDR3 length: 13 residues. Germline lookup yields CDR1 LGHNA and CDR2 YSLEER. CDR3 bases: TGCGCCAGCAGCCAGGCCCGACAGGGTGGCTACACCTTC. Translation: CASSQARQGGYTF.

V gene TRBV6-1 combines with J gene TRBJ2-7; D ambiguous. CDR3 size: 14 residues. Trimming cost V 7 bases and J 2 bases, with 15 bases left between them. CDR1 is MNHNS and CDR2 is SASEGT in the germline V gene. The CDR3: CASTGSSQTYEQYF. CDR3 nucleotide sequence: TGTGCCAGCACAGGCAGTTCTCAAACCTACGAGCAGTACTTC.

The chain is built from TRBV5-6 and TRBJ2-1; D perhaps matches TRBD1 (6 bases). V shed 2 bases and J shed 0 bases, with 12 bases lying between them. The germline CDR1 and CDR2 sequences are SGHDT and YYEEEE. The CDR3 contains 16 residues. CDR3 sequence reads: CASSFSGTYSYNEQFF. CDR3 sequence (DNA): TGTGCCAGCAGCTTTTCCGGGACATACTCCTACAATGAGCAGTTCTTC.

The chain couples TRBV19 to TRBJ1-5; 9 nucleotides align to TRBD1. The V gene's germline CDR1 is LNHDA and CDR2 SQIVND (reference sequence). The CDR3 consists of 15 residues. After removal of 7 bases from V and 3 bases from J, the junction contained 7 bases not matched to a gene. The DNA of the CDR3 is TGTGCCAGTAAACAAGGACAGGGGTTCAATCAGCCCCAGCATTTT. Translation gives CASKQGQGFNQPQHF.

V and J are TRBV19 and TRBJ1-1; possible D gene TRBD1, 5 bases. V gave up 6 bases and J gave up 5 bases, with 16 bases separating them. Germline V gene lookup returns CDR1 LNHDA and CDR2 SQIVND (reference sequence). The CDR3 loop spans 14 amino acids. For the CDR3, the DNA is TGTGCCAGTAGGACAGTCCCAAGTTTTACTGAAGCTTTCTTT. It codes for CASRTVPSFTEAFF.

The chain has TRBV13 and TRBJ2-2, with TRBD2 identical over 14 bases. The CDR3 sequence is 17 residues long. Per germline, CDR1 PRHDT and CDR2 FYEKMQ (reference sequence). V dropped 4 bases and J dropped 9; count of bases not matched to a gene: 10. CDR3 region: CASSSPGLAGDERELFF. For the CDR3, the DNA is TGTGCCAGCAGCTCACCGGGACTAGCGGGAGACGAAAGGGAGCTGTTTTTT.

The CDR3 nucleotides are TGCGCCAGCAGCTCCGGGACAGGGGTCTCCTCGGGTAATGAGCAGTTCTTC. Its protein is CASSSGTGVSSGNEQFF. The chain recombines TRBV5-1 with TRBJ2-1; 10 nucleotides match TRBD1. Germline CDR1 reads SGHRS; CDR2 reads YFSETQ. The V segment lost 3 bases and the J segment 7 bases; nucleotides outside the gene matches: 13. The CDR3 extends over 17 amino acids.

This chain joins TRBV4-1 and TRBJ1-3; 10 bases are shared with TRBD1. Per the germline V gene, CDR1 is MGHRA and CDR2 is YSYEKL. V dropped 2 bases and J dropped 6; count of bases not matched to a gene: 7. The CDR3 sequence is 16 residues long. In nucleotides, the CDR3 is TGCGCCAGCAGCCAAACTGGGACAGGGGTAGCAAACACCATATATTTT. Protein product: CASSQTGTGVANTIYF.

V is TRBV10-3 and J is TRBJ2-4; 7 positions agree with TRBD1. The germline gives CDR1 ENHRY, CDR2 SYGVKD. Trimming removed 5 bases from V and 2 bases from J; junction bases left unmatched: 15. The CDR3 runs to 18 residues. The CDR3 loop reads CAISHSPTGDSSKNIQYF. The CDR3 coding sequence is TGTGCCATCAGTCATAGTCCTACAGGGGATTCTTCCAAAAACATTCAGTACTTC.

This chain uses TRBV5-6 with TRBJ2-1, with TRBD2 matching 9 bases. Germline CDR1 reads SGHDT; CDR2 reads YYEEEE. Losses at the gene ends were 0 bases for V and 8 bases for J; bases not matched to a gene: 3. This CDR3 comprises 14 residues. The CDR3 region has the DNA TGTGCCAGCAGCTTGGAGATAGCGGGAGATGAGCAGTTCTTC. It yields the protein CASSLEIAGDEQFF.

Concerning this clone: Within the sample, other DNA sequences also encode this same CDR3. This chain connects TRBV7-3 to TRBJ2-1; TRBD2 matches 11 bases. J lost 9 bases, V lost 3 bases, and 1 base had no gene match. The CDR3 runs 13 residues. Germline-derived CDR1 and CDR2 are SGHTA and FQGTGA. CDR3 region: CASSFSGRAEQFF. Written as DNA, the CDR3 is TGTGCCAGCAGCTTTAGCGGGAGGGCTGAGCAGTTCTTC.

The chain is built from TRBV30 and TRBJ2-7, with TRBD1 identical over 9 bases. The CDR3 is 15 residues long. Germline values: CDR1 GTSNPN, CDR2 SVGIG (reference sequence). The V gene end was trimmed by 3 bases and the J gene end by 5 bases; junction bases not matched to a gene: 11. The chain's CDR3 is CAWRTSRDRVHEQYF. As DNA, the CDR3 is TGTGCCTGGAGGACCTCCCGGGACAGGGTCCACGAGCAGTACTTC. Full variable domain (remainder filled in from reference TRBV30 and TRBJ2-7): SQTIHQWPATLVQPVGSPLSLECTVEGTSNPNLYWYRQAAGRGLQLLFYSVGIGQISSEVPQNLSASRPQDRQFILSSKKLLLSDSGFYLCAWRTSRDRVHEQYFGPGTRLTVT.

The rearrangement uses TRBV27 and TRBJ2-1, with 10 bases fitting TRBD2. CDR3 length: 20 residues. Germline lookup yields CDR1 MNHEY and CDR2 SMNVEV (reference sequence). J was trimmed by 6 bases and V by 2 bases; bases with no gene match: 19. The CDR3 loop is CASSLIGGGSGRLSSNEQFF. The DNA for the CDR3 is TGTGCCAGCAGTTTAATAGGGGGGGGTAGCGGGAGGTTATCAAGCAATGAGCAGTTCTTC.

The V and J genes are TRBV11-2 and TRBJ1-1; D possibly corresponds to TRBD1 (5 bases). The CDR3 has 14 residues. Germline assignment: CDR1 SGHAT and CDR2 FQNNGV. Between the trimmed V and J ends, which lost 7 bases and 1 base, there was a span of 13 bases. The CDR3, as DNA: TGTGCCAGCAAAAAGGGAGGGACGAACACTGAAGCTTTCTTT. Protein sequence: CASKKGGTNTEAFF.

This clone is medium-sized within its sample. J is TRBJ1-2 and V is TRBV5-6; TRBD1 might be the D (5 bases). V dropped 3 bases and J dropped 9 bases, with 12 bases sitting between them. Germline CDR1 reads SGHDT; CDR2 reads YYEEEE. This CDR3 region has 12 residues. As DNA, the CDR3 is TGTGCCAGCAGCTCTCTAAGGGGTCGCTACACCTTC. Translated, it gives CASSSLRGRYTF. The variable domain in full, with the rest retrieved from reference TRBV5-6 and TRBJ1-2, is DAGVTQSPTHLIKTRGQQVTLRCSPKSGHDTVSWYQQALGQGPQFIFQYYEEEERQRGNFPDRFSGHQFPNYSSELNVNALLLGDSALYLCASSSLRGRYTFGSGTRLTVV.

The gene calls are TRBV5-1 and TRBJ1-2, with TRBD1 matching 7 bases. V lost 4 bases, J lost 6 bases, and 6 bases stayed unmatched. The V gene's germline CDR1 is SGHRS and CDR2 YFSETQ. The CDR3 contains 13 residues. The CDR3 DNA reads TGCGCCAGCAGCCCACAGGGGCACCATGGCTACACCTTC. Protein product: CASSPQGHHGYTF.